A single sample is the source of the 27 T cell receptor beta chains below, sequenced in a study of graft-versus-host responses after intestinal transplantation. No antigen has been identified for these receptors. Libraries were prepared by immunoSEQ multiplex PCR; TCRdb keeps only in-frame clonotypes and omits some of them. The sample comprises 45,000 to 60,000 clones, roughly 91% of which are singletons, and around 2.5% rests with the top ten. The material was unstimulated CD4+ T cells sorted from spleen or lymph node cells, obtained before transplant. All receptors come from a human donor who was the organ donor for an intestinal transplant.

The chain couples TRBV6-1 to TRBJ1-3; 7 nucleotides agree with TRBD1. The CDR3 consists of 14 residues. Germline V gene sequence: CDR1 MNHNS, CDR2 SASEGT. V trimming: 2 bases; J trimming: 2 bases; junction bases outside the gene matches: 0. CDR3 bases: TGTGCCAGCAGTGAACAGGGGGCTGGAAACACCATATATTTT. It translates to CASSEQGAGNTIYF.

The CDR3 region has the DNA TGTGCCAGCAGCTCCGGCGGGTTTGAGCAGTTCTTC. Amino acid sequence: CASSSGGFEQFF. This chain uses TRBV11-3 with TRBJ2-1; D might be TRBD2 (5 bases). This CDR3 region has 12 residues. V was pared by 4 bases and J by 9 bases, with 10 bases between. Per the germline V gene, CDR1 is SGHNT and CDR2 is YENEEA.

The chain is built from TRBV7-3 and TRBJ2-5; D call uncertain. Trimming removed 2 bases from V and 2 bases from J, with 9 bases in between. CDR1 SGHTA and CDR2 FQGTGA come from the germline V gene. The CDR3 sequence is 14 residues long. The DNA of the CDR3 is TGTGCCAGCAGCTTAGGTGGCGCACAAGAGACCCAGTACTTC. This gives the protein CASSLGGAQETQYF.

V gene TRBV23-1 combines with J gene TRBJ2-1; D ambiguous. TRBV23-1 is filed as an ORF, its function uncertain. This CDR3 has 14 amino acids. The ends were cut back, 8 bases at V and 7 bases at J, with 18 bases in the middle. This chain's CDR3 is CASCLFGRANEQFF. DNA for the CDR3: TGCGCCAGCTGCCTTTTTGGAAGGGCGAATGAGCAGTTCTTC.

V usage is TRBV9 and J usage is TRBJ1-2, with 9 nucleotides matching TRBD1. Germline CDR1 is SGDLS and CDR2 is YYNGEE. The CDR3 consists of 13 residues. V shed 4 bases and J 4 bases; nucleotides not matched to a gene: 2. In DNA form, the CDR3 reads TGTGCCAGCAGCCCGACAGGGGGCTATGGCTACACCTTC. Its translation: CASSPTGGYGYTF.

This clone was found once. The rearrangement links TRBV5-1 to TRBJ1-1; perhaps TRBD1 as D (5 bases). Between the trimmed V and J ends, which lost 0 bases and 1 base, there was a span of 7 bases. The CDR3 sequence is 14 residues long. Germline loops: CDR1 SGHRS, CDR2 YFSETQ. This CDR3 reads CASSLAGGNTEAFF. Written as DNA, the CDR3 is TGCGCCAGCAGCTTGGCGGGGGGGAACACTGAAGCTTTCTTT. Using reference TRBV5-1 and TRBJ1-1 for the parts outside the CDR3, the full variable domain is KAGVTQTPRYLIKTRGQQVTLSCSPISGHRSVSWYQQTPGQGLQFLFEYFSETQRNKGNFPGRFSGRQFSNSRSEMNVSTLELGDSALYLCASSLAGGNTEAFFGQGTRLTVV.

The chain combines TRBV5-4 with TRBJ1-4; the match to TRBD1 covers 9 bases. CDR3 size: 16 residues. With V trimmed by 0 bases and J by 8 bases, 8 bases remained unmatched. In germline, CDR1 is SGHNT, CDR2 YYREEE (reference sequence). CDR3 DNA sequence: TGTGCCAGCAGCTTGGGGACCGGGACAGGGAGGGAAAAACTGTTTTTT. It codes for CASSLGTGTGREKLFF.

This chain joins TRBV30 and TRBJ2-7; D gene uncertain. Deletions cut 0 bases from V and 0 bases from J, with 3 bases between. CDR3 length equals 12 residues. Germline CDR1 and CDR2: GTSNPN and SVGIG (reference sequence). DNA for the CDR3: TGTGCCTGGAGTGTCTTCTCCTACGAGCAGTACTTC. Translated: CAWSVFSYEQYF.

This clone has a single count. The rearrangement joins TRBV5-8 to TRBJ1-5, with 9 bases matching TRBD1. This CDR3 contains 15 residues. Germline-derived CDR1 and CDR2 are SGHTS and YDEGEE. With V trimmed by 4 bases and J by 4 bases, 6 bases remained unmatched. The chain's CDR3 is CASSGQGPGNQPQHF. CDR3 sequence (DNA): TGTGCCAGCAGCGGACAGGGGCCGGGGAATCAGCCCCAGCATTTT.

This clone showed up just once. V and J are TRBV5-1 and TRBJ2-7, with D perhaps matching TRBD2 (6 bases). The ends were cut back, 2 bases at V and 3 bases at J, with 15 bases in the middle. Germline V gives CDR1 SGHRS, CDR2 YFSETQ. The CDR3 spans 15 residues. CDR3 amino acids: CASSFSVGRDYEQYF. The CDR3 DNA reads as TGCGCCAGCAGCTTTTCGGTCGGGAGAGACTACGAGCAGTACTTC.

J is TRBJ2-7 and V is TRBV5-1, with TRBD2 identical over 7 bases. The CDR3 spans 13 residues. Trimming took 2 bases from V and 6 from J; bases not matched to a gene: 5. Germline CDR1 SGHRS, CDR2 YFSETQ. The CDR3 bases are TGCGCCAGCAGCTTAAAGCGGGATACCGAGCAGTACTTC. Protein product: CASSLKRDTEQYF.

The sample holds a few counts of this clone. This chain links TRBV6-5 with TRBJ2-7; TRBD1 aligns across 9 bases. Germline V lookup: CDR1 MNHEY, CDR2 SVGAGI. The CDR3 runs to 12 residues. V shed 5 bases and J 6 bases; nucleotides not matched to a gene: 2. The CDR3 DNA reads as TGTGCCAGCAGTCGGACAGGGGTCGAGCAGTACTTC. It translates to CASSRTGVEQYF.

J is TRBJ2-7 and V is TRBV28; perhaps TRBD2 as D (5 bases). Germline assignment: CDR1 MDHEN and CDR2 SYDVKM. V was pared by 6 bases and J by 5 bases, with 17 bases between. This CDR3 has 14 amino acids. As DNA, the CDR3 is TGTGCCAGCAGGTTCCCTGGGAGCTGGAACGAGCAGTACTTC. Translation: CASRFPGSWNEQYF.

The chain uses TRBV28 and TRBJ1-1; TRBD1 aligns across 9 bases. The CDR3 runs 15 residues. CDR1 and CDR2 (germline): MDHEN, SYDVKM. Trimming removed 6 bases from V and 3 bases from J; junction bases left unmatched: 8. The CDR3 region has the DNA TGTGCCAGCAGACCGGGACAGGGAACCTACACTGAAGCTTTCTTT. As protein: CASRPGQGTYTEAFF.

CDR3 amino acids: CASTRDSPQETQYF. For the CDR3, the DNA is TGTGCCAGCACCAGGGACAGCCCGCAAGAGACCCAGTACTTC. V is TRBV14 and J is TRBJ2-5; TRBD1 aligns across 7 bases. Trimming took 7 bases from V and 2 from J; bases not matched to a gene: 7. This CDR3 has 14 amino acids. Germline CDR1 reads SGHDN; CDR2 reads FVKESK. The entire variable domain, with the rest obtained from reference TRBV14 and TRBJ2-5, is as follows: EAGVTQFPSHSVIEKGQTVTLRCDPISGHDNLYWYRRVMGKEIKFLLHFVKESKQDESGMPNNRFLAERTGGTYSTLKVQPAELEDSGVYFCASTRDSPQETQYFGPGTRLLVL.

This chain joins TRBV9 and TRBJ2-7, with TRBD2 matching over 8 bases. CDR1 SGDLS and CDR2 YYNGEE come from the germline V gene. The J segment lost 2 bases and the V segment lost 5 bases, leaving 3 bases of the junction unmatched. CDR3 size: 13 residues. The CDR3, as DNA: TGTGCCAGCAGTGCGGGGGGTCCCTACGAGCAGTACTTC. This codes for CASSAGGPYEQYF.

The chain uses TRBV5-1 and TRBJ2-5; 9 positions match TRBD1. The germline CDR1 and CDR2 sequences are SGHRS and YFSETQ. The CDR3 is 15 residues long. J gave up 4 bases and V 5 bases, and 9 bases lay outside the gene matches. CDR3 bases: TGCGCCAGCAGTCTTACGGGACAGGGAGGAGAGACCCAGTACTTC. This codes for CASSLTGQGGETQYF.

CDR3 region: CASSQDRGVDYGYTF. As DNA, the CDR3 is TGCGCCAGCAGCCAAGATCGAGGGGTGGACTATGGCTACACCTTC. The V and J genes are TRBV4-3 and TRBJ1-2; D possibly corresponds to TRBD1 (5 bases). CDR3 length: 15 residues. The germline V and J ends were trimmed by 0 bases and 3 bases, with 11 bases remaining between them. The germline V gene has CDR1 LGHNA and CDR2 YSLEER.

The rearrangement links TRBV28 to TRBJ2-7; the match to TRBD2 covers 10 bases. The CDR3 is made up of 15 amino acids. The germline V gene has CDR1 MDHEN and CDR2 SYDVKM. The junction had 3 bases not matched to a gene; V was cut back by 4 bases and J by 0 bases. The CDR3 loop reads CASSSLAGGSYEQYF. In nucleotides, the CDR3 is TGTGCCAGCAGTTCTTTAGCGGGAGGCTCCTACGAGCAGTACTTC.

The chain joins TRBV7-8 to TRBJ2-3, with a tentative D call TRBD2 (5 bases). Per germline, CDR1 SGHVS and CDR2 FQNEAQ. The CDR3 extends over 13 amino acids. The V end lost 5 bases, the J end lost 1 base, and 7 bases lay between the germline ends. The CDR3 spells CASSGRGTDTQYF. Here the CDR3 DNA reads TGTGCCAGCAGCGGGCGGGGCACAGATACGCAGTATTTT.

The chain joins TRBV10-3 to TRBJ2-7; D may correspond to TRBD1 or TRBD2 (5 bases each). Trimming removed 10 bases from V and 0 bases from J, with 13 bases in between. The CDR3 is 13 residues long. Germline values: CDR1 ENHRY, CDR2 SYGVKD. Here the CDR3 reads CATLGDGSYEQYF. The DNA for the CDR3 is TGTGCCACCCTAGGGGACGGCTCCTACGAGCAGTACTTC.

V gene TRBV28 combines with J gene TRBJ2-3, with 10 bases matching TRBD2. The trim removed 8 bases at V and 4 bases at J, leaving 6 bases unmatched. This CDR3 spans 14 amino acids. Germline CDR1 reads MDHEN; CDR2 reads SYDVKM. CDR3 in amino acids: CASSSGGVADTQYF. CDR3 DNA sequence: TGTGCCAGCTCTAGCGGGGGAGTGGCAGATACGCAGTATTTT.

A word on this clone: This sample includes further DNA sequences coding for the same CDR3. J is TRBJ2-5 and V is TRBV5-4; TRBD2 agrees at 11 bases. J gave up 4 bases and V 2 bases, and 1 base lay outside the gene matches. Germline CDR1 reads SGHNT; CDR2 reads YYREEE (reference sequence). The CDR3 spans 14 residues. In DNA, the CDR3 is TGTGCCAGCAGCTTACTAGCGGGAGCAGAGACCCAGTACTTC. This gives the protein CASSLLAGAETQYF.

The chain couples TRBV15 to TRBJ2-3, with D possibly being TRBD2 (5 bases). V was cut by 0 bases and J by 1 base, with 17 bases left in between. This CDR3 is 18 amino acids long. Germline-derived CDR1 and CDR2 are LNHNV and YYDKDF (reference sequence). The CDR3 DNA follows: TGTGCCACCAGCAGAGAGCTACAAACGGAGAGGGGCACAGATACGCAGTATTTT. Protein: CATSRELQTERGTDTQYF.

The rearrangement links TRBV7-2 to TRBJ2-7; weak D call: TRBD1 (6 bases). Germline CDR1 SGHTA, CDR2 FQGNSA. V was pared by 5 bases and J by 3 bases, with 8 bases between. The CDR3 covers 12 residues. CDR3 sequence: CASSPTGYEQYF. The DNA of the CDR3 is TGTGCCAGCAGCCCGACAGGCTACGAGCAGTACTTC.

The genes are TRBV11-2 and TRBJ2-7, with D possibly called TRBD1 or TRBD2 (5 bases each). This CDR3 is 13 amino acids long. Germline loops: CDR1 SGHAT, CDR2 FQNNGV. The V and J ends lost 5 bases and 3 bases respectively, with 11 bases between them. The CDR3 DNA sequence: TGTGCCAGCAGCCAGGGACCAAACTACGAGCAGTACTTC. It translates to CASSQGPNYEQYF.

DNA of the CDR3: TGTGCCAGCAGTGAACCCCACAGGTTGGCCAAAAACATTCAGTACTTC. Its protein product is CASSEPHRLAKNIQYF. The chain carries TRBV2 and TRBJ2-4; weak D call: TRBD1 (5 bases). V dropped 2 bases and J dropped 1 base, with 12 bases sitting between them. Germline CDR1 and CDR2: SNHLY and FYNNEI. The CDR3 runs to 16 residues. Full variable domain (remainder filled in from reference TRBV2 and TRBJ2-4): EPEVTQTPSHQVTQMGQEVILRCVPISNHLYFYWYRQILGQKVEFLVSFYNNEISEKSEIFDDQFSVERPDGSNFTLKIRSTKLEDSAMYFCASSEPHRLAKNIQYFGAGTRLSVL.